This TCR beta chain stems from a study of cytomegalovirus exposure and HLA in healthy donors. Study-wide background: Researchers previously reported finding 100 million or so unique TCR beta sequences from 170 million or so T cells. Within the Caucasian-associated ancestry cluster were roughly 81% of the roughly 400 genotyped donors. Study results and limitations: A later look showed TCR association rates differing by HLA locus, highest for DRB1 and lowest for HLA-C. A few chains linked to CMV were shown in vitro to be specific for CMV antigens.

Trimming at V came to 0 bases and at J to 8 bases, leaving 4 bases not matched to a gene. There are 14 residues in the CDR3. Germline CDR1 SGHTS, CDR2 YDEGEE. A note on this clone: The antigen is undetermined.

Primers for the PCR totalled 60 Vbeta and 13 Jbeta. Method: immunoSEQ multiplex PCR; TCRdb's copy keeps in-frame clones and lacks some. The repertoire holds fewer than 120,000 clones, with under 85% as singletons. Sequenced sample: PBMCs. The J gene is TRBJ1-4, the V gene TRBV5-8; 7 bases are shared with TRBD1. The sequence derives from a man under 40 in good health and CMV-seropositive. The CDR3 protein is CASSLGQGNEKLFF. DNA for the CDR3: TGTGCCAGCAGCTTGGGACAGGGAAACGAAAAACTGTTTTTT. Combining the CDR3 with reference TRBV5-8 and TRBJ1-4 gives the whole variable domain EAGVTQSPTHLIKTRGQQATLRCSPISGHTSVYWYQQALGLGLQFLLWYDEGEERNRGNFPPRFSGRQFPNYSSELNVNALELEDSALYLCASSLGQGNEKLFFGSGTQLSVL.